The 27 T cell receptor beta chains in this list originate from one sample, sequenced in a study of control samples from healthy donors and cancer patients. Data came from immunoSEQ multiplex PCR; TCRdb stores just in-frame clones and leaves some out. Of some 20,000 clones detected, around 84% appear once; the ten largest clones hold around 10%. Sequenced sample: PBMCs. The receptors come from a woman between 65 and 79 years old with colorectal cancer.

This clone was found a few times. This CDR3 is also generated by other DNA sequences in the sample. The chain has TRBV2 and TRBJ2-3; the D gene is possibly TRBD1 (6 bases). Looked up from germline, CDR1 is SNHLY and CDR2 is FYNNEI. The V gene lost 4 bases and the J gene lost 0 bases, with 8 bases spanning the gap. The CDR3 sequence is 14 residues long. In nucleotides, the CDR3 is TGTGCCAGCAGTGGGACAGCTAGCACAGATACGCAGTATTTT. Translated: CASSGTASTDTQYF.

The chain is built from TRBV9 and TRBJ2-2; 7 nucleotides line up with TRBD2. J gave up 5 bases and V 0 bases, and 7 bases lay outside the gene matches. Germline V gene sequence: CDR1 SGDLS, CDR2 YYNGEE. This CDR3 is built from 16 residues. The CDR3 nucleotides are TGTGCCAGCAGCGTAGTCGGGCAGGGAGGGACCGGGGAGCTGTTTTTT. This sequence encodes CASSVVGQGGTGELFF.

In DNA form, the CDR3 reads TGTGCCAGCTCACCACCGGAAGGGCCCTACGAGCAGTACTTC. Amino acids: CASSPPEGPYEQYF. This sequence joins TRBV18 and TRBJ2-7; D is ambiguous. Trimming left V 0 bases short and J 2 bases short, with 8 bases between. Per the germline V gene, CDR1 is KGHSH and CDR2 is LQKENI. The CDR3 contains 14 residues.

This chain links TRBV21-1 with TRBJ1-4. TRBV21-1 is described as a pseudogene. This CDR3 contains 15 residues. The CDR3 DNA follows: TGTGCCAGCACCCTCGGGGTGGGCACTAATGAAAAACTGTTTTTT. This translates into CASTLGVGTNEKLFF.

The rearrangement uses TRBV6-6 and TRBJ2-5; weak D call: TRBD2 (5 bases). The CDR3 contains 12 residues. Germline V gene data show CDR1 as MNHNY and CDR2 as SVGAGI (reference sequence). The V end lost 9 bases, the J end lost 5 bases, and 13 bases lay between the germline ends. CDR3 protein: CASRDERETQYF. The CDR3, as DNA: TGTGCCAGTAGGGATGAGCGGGAGACCCAGTACTTC.

This clone appeared a few times. This chain connects TRBV19 to TRBJ2-3, with D unclear. Germline CDR1 LNHDA, CDR2 SQIVND (reference sequence). This CDR3 spans 14 amino acids. V was trimmed by 5 bases and J by 1 base, leaving 10 bases between them. The CDR3 protein is CASSPKGGTDTQYF. CDR3 DNA: TGTGCCAGTAGTCCGAAAGGAGGCACAGATACGCAGTATTTT.

This clone was counted between two and nine times. The chain has TRBV27 and TRBJ2-1; D might be TRBD1 or TRBD2, each matching 7 bases. In germline, CDR1 is MNHEY, CDR2 SMNVEV (reference sequence). The CDR3 spans 16 residues. The V gene lost 5 bases and the J gene lost 4 bases, with 18 bases spanning the gap. The CDR3 spells CASSPQSGTDYNEQFF. DNA of the CDR3: TGTGCCAGCAGTCCACAAAGCGGGACAGATTACAATGAGCAGTTCTTC.

In regard to this clone: Germline is not matched at one junction end, which may reflect a read error. This sequence joins TRBV4-3 and TRBJ2-5, with 8 bases matching TRBD1. The CDR3 runs 17 residues. Germline V gene sequence: CDR1 LGHNA, CDR2 YSLEER. The CDR3 DNA is TGCGCCAGCAGCCAAGATTACGCGCAGGGGGCAGGGGAGACCAAGTACTTC. Amino acid sequence: CASSQDYAQGAGETKYF.

Only a few counts were recorded for this clone. The gene calls are TRBV19 and TRBJ1-5; perhaps TRBD1 as D (5 bases). Trimming took 6 bases from V and 7 from J, leaving 13 bases between them. The germline gives CDR1 LNHDA, CDR2 SQIVND (reference sequence). This CDR3 contains 13 residues. The CDR3: CASSGQGGQPQHF. CDR3 DNA: TGTGCCAGTAGCGGGCAGGGAGGACAGCCCCAGCATTTT. The full variable domain, rest sourced from reference TRBV19 and TRBJ1-5, is DGGITQSPKYLFRKEGQNVTLSCEQNLNHDAMYWYRQDPGQGLRLIYYSQIVNDFQKGDIAEGYSVSREKKESFPLTVTSAQKNPTAFYLCASSGQGGQPQHFGDGTRLSIL.

This rearrangement joins TRBV5-4 to TRBJ2-4, with 7 bases identical to TRBD1. In germline, CDR1 is SGHNT, CDR2 YYREEE (reference sequence). The J segment lost 1 base and the V segment lost 4 bases, leaving 8 bases of the junction unmatched. This CDR3 contains 16 residues. CDR3 sequence: CASSRTGARAKNIQYF. CDR3 nucleotides: TGTGCCAGCAGCCGAACAGGGGCACGGGCCAAAAACATTCAGTACTTC.

V gene TRBV7-9 combines with J gene TRBJ1-2; 8 bases are a match to TRBD1. Germline V CDR1 and CDR2: SEHNR, FQNEAQ (reference sequence). The CDR3 has 15 amino acids. Trimming cost V 3 bases and J 2 bases; bases outside gene matches: 5. Written as DNA, the CDR3 is TGTGCCAGCAGCTTTACAGGGGGAATAAACTATGGCTACACCTTC. Residues: CASSFTGGINYGYTF.

V is TRBV4-3 and J is TRBJ2-7; 9 bases fit TRBD1. The V gene's germline CDR1 is LGHNA and CDR2 YSLEER. V lost 0 bases and J lost 2; bases outside the gene matches: 5. The CDR3 is made up of 16 amino acids. The CDR3 bases are TGCGCCAGCAGCCAAGATCGGGGGACAGGGACCTACGAGCAGTACTTC. It translates to CASSQDRGTGTYEQYF.

This clone was seen a single time. This chain links TRBV30 with TRBJ2-2; D is unresolved. Trimming removed 2 bases from V and 0 bases from J, with 10 bases in between. There are 15 residues in the CDR3. The germline CDR1 and CDR2 sequences are GTSNPN and SVGIG (reference sequence). CDR3 in DNA: TGTGCCTGGAGTTGGACCCCTTCGAACACCGGGGAGCTGTTTTTT. Protein: CAWSWTPSNTGELFF.

This rearrangement joins TRBV9 to TRBJ2-3, with D perhaps given as TRBD1 or TRBD2 (5 bases each). CDR3 length equals 16 residues. The germline V and J ends were trimmed by 4 bases and 8 bases, with 23 bases remaining between them. The germline V gene encodes CDR1 SGDLS and CDR2 YYNGEE. The CDR3 region has the DNA TGTGCCAGCAGCCTCGGGCAGGGAAGCGGTTCAGGTACGCAGTATTTT. This gives the protein CASSLGQGSGSGTQYF.

The V and J genes are TRBV2 and TRBJ2-7; no clear D. This CDR3 contains 12 residues. Germline loops: CDR1 SNHLY, CDR2 FYNNEI. The V end was cut by 7 bases, the J end by 6 bases, with 13 bases between. DNA of the CDR3: TGTGCCAGCACTCCTCCAAGGATCGAGCAGTACTTC. Amino acids: CASTPPRIEQYF.

The chain combines TRBV12-3 or TRBV12-4 with TRBJ1-2; D call uncertain. The CDR3 has 12 amino acids. V was pared by 5 bases and J by 5 bases, with 9 bases between. The CDR3: CASSENAYGYTF. The CDR3 coding sequence is TGTGCCAGCAGTGAAAACGCGTATGGCTACACCTTC.

This chain joins TRBV10-3 and TRBJ2-6; D possibly corresponds to TRBD1 (7 bases). Deletions cut 3 bases from V and 4 bases from J, with 13 bases between. This CDR3 region has 16 residues. The germline gives CDR1 ENHRY, CDR2 SYGVKD. CDR3 sequence: CAISEIRGAGANVLTF. Here the CDR3 DNA reads TGTGCCATCAGTGAAATCAGGGGGGCCGGGGCCAACGTCCTGACTTTC.

The chain carries TRBV6-5 and TRBJ2-7; perhaps TRBD1 as D (6 bases). The CDR3 consists of 13 residues. Germline V gene sequence: CDR1 MNHEY, CDR2 SVGAGI. Trimming left V 6 bases short and J 6 bases short, with 15 bases between. CDR3 region: CASREPQGSEQYF. As DNA, the CDR3 is TGTGCCAGCAGGGAGCCTCAGGGGAGCGAGCAGTACTTC.

In this sample, this clone turned up a few times. The chain combines TRBV5-6 with TRBJ1-5; D remains ambiguous. The ends were cut back, 3 bases at V and 0 bases at J, with 10 bases in the middle. CDR1 SGHDT and CDR2 YYEEEE come from the germline V gene. The CDR3 loop spans 15 amino acids. CDR3 bases: TGTGCCAGCAGCTCAGGAGGCTTTAGCAATCAGCCCCAGCATTTT. Its protein product is CASSSGGFSNQPQHF.

This chain joins TRBV9 and TRBJ1-3; TRBD1 matches 7 bases. Looked up from germline, CDR1 is SGDLS and CDR2 is YYNGEE. The CDR3 contains 16 residues. The V and J ends lost 4 bases and 6 bases, in that order; junction bases with no gene match: 13. The CDR3 region has the DNA TGTGCCAGCAGCCCTCGGACAGGTTCCTACTTAAACACCATATATTTT. As protein: CASSPRTGSYLNTIYF.

This clone occurred a few times. V and J are TRBV3-1 (or the pseudogene TRBV3-2) and TRBJ2-1; D may be TRBD1 (6 bases). CDR3 length: 14 amino acids. Germline assignment: CDR1 LGHDT and CDR2 YNNKEL (reference sequence). V gave up 4 bases and J gave up 5 bases, with 12 bases separating them. Here the CDR3 DNA reads TGTGCCAGCAGCCTCAGGGGTTTCGACAATGAGCAGTTCTTC. It is translated as CASSLRGFDNEQFF.

The V and J genes are TRBV10-3 and TRBJ1-5; D perhaps matches TRBD1 (6 bases). CDR1 and CDR2 (germline): ENHRY, SYGVKD. The V end lost 0 bases, the J end lost 5 bases, and 8 bases lay between the germline ends. There are 14 residues in the CDR3. In DNA, the CDR3 is TGTGCCATCAGTGAGTCGAGGGGGGATCAGCCCCAGCATTTT. Translated, it gives CAISESRGDQPQHF.

This clone was seen a few times. The J gene is TRBJ2-7, the V gene TRBV7-9, with unresolved D. Germline V gene lookup returns CDR1 SEHNR and CDR2 FQNEAQ (reference sequence). V gave up 2 bases and J gave up 6 bases, with 11 bases separating them. CDR3 length: 13 amino acids. The CDR3 region has the DNA TGTGCCAGCAGCTTACCATCACCCTCCGAGCAGTACTTC. Its protein is CASSLPSPSEQYF.

The V and J genes are TRBV19 and TRBJ1-2, with D possibly matching TRBD1 (6 bases). Germline loops: CDR1 LNHDA, CDR2 SQIVND (reference sequence). The CDR3 is 15 amino acids. V was trimmed by 3 bases and J by 4 bases, leaving 15 bases between them. This CDR3 reads CASSMGGDGSYGYTF. DNA for the CDR3: TGTGCCAGTAGTATGGGGGGCGACGGGAGCTATGGCTACACCTTC. Drawing the rest from reference TRBV19 and TRBJ1-2, the complete variable domain is DGGITQSPKYLFRKEGQNVTLSCEQNLNHDAMYWYRQDPGQGLRLIYYSQIVNDFQKGDIAEGYSVSREKKESFPLTVTSAQKNPTAFYLCASSMGGDGSYGYTFGSGTRLTVV.

For the CDR3, the DNA is TGTGCCAGCAGAATACTAGCGGGAGGGCTCAATGAGCAGTTCTTC. Translating it yields CASRILAGGLNEQFF. This chain links TRBV5-5 with TRBJ2-1; 13 bases match TRBD2. The CDR3 contains 15 residues. Germline V gene lookup returns CDR1 SGHKS and CDR2 YYEKEE (reference sequence). The ends lost 5 bases at V and 6 bases at J; junction bases unmatched: 5.

This sequence joins TRBV9 and TRBJ2-3; no clear D gene. Trimming left V 0 bases short and J 2 bases short, with 10 bases between. This CDR3 has 15 residues. Germline V gives CDR1 SGDLS, CDR2 YYNGEE. The CDR3: CASSVGTIPTDTQYF. CDR3 nucleotides: TGTGCCAGCAGCGTAGGAACCATCCCCACAGATACGCAGTATTTT.

This chain joins TRBV11-2 and TRBJ1-5; D not resolved. The CDR3 is made up of 14 amino acids. The germline V gene has CDR1 SGHAT and CDR2 FQNNGV. The V end was cut by 2 bases, the J end by 4 bases, with 9 bases between. Here the CDR3 DNA reads TGTGCCAGCAGCTTAACGGCCCGAAATCAGCCCCAGCATTTT. It is translated as CASSLTARNQPQHF.